These 14 T cell receptor beta chains came from one sample sequenced in a study of cytomegalovirus exposure and HLA in healthy donors. Amplification used 60 Vbeta primers and 13 Jbeta primers. The assay was immunoSEQ multiplex PCR, and TCRdb's table has in-frame clones only and misses some. This repertoire shows approximately 100,000 clones, 76% found once; its top ten account for about 9.4%. Input material: PBMCs. All receptors derive from a woman aged 18-29 years in good health and CMV-seropositive.

V is TRBV5-1 and J is TRBJ2-7; tentative D call: TRBD2 (6 bases). Germline V CDR1 and CDR2: SGHRS, YFSETQ. The CDR3 runs to 18 residues. V dropped 4 bases and J dropped 4 bases, with 27 bases sitting between them. In nucleotides, the CDR3 is TGCGCCAGCAGCGGGGTGGGCACCCCGGGCGGGAAAACTTACGAGCAGTACTTC. It yields the protein CASSGVGTPGGKTYEQYF.

The chain couples TRBV5-4 to TRBJ2-7; the D gene is possibly TRBD2 (7 bases). The ends were cut back, 3 bases at V and 0 bases at J, with 16 bases in the middle. This CDR3 has 16 amino acids. Germline V gene sequence: CDR1 SGHNT, CDR2 YYREEE (reference sequence). The CDR3 loop reads CASSSSWRGPSYEQYF. CDR3 sequence (DNA): TGTGCCAGCAGCTCCTCCTGGCGGGGGCCCTCCTACGAGCAGTACTTC.

The V call is TRBV7-3, the J call TRBJ2-5; D call uncertain. From germline, CDR1 is SGHTA and CDR2 FQGTGA. The CDR3 extends over 13 amino acids. Deletions cut 1 base from V and 2 bases from J, with 5 bases between. DNA for the CDR3: TGTGCCAGCAGCTTAAGCGGACAAGAGACCCAGTACTTC. Residues: CASSLSGQETQYF.

The chain joins TRBV9 to TRBJ1-2; D not resolved. V lost 0 bases and J lost 4, with 13 bases in between. Germline V gene sequence: CDR1 SGDLS, CDR2 YYNGEE. The CDR3 covers 15 residues. The DNA for the CDR3 is TGTGCCAGCAGCGTAGGTCGAGGGATCCGCTATGGCTACACCTTC. Amino acid sequence: CASSVGRGIRYGYTF.

The chain recombines TRBV27 with TRBJ2-7; 15 nucleotides line up with TRBD2. The germline V gene has CDR1 MNHEY and CDR2 SMNVEV (reference sequence). V trimming: 4 bases; J trimming: 6 bases; junction bases outside the gene matches: 1. This CDR3 has 14 residues. CDR3 in amino acids: CASSWTSGRGEQYF. DNA of the CDR3: TGTGCCAGCAGTTGGACTAGCGGGAGGGGCGAGCAGTACTTC.

V is TRBV5-1 and J is TRBJ2-5; 7 nucleotides line up with TRBD2. The ends lost 0 bases at V and 2 bases at J; junction bases unmatched: 4. The CDR3 has 15 residues. Germline values: CDR1 SGHRS, CDR2 YFSETQ. The CDR3, as DNA: TGCGCCAGCAGCTTGGCCCGGGGGGTTCAAGAGACCCAGTACTTC. Its protein product is CASSLARGVQETQYF.

This chain joins TRBV6-5 and TRBJ2-7, with D tentatively TRBD1 (6 bases). This CDR3 region has 15 residues. Germline CDR1 MNHEY, CDR2 SVGAGI. The V end was cut by 5 bases, the J end by 3 bases, with 17 bases between. The CDR3 sequence: CASSPNREILYEQYF. In DNA, the CDR3 is TGTGCCAGCAGTCCAAACAGGGAAATCCTCTACGAGCAGTACTTC.

This chain joins TRBV28 and TRBJ2-3, with a weak D call TRBD1 (5 bases). This CDR3 contains 17 residues. V lost 2 bases and J lost 1, with 16 bases in between. Germline CDR1 and CDR2: MDHEN and SYDVKM. CDR3 sequence (DNA): TGTGCCAGCAGTTTAAGGCAGGGCCTGTGGGGCACAGATACGCAGTATTTT. Protein sequence: CASSLRQGLWGTDTQYF.

V is TRBV7-3 and J is TRBJ2-1; D possibly corresponds to TRBD1 (5 bases). Germline-derived CDR1 and CDR2 are SGHTA and FQGTGA. There are 15 residues in the CDR3. V shed 5 bases and J shed 6 bases, with 17 bases lying between them. DNA of the CDR3: TGTGCCAGCAGCGAACAGGTCGGTTTGGGCAATGAGCAGTTCTTC. It encodes CASSEQVGLGNEQFF.

This sequence joins TRBV5-8 and TRBJ1-3; 9 bases match TRBD1. Trimming at V came to 0 bases and at J to 4 bases, leaving 11 bases not matched to a gene. The CDR3 length is 18 residues. Germline CDR1 is SGHTS and CDR2 is YDEGEE. DNA for the CDR3: TGTGCCAGCAGCTTGGGAGGGACAGGGTTCTTCGCCGGAAACACCATATATTTT. This encodes CASSLGGTGFFAGNTIYF.

The CDR3 reads CASRLGQGARYEQYF. The CDR3 nucleotides read TGTGCCAGCAGGTTGGGACAGGGGGCGCGCTACGAGCAGTACTTC. The V and J genes are TRBV6-5 and TRBJ2-7; 12 nucleotides agree with TRBD1. Looked up from germline, CDR1 is MNHEY and CDR2 is SVGAGI. Trimming at V came to 6 bases and at J to 3 bases, leaving 6 bases not matched to a gene. CDR3 length equals 15 residues.

V and J are TRBV6-5 and TRBJ1-1; no firm D call. Germline V lookup: CDR1 MNHEY, CDR2 SVGAGI. CDR3 size: 13 residues. Trimming shortened V by 2 bases and J by 3 bases, and 7 bases separated the two germline ends. The CDR3 region has the DNA TGTGCCAGCAGTTACCCCGGGGACACTGAAGCTTTCTTT. It encodes CASSYPGDTEAFF.

The gene calls are TRBV7-2 and TRBJ1-3; D not certain. Germline V gives CDR1 SGHTA, CDR2 FQGNSA. The CDR3 has 13 amino acids. V was shortened by 4 bases and J by 9 bases, with 13 bases between the two germline ends. CDR3 in DNA: TGTGCCAGCAGCTCCTTAGGAGTGCGCACCATATATTTT. Translated, it gives CASSSLGVRTIYF.

The chain has TRBV6-6 and TRBJ1-5, with TRBD1 matching over 9 bases. Trimming took 5 bases from V and 6 from J; bases not matched to a gene: 8. The CDR3 length is 15 residues. Per germline, CDR1 MNHNY and CDR2 SVGAGI (reference sequence). CDR3 DNA sequence: TGTGCCAGCAGTCCCGGGACAGGGATTAGTCAGCCCCAGCATTTT. It encodes CASSPGTGISQPQHF.